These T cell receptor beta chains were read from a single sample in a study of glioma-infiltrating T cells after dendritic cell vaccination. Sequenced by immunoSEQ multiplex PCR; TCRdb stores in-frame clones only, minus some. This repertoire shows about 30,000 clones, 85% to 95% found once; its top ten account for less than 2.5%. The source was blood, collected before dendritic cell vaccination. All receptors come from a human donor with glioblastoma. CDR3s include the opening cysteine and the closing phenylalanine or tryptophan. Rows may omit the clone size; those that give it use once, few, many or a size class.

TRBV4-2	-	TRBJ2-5	CASSQEGLKETQYF
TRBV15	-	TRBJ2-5	CATSRSQTSGAGTQYF
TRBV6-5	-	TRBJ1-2	CASSKDGGYGYTF
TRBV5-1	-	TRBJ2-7	CASSPSGTGAYEQYF
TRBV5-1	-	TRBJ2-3	CASSGGTLTDTQYF
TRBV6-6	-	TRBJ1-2	CASSHRVFVLGYTF
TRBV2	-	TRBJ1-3	CASSEWGLGNTIYF
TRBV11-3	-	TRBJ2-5	CASSYGASGGAGETQYF
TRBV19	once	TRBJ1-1	CASSIAHYGQAFF
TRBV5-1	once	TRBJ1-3	CASSAGHSDLSGNTIYF
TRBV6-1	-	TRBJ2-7	CASSATPATYEQYF
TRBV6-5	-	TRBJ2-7	CASSPEYYEQYF
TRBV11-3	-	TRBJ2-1	CASSFGGGGNEQFF
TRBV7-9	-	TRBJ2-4	CASSPPFSREAKNIQYF
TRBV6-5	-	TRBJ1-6	CASRMSSYNSPLHF
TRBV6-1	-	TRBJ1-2	CASQTLDSNYGYTF
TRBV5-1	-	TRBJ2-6	CASSFGTGSSGANVLTF
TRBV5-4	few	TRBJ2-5	CASSQGVLRGGYQETQYF
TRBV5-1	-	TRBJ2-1	CASSRRPAGGSGNEQFF
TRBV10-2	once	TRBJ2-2	CASRLPSGARTGELFF
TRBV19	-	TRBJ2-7	CASSVGSSYEQYF
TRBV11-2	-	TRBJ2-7	CASSLLQAPYEQYF
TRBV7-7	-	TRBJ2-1	CASSPTSGGAGEQFF
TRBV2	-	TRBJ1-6	CASSGQTYNSPLHF
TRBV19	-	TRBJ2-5	CASSVDRGRETQYF